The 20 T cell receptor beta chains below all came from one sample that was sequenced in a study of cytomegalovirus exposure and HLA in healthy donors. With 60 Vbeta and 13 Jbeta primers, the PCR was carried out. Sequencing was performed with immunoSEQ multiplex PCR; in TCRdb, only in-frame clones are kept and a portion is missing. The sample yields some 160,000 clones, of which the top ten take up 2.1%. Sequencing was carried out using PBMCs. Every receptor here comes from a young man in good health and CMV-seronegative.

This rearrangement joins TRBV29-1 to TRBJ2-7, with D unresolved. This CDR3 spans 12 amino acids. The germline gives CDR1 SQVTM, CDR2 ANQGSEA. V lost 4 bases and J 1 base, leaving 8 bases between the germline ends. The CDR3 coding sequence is TGCAGCGTTGTTTCGCAGTCCTACGAGCAGTACTTC. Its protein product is CSVVSQSYEQYF.

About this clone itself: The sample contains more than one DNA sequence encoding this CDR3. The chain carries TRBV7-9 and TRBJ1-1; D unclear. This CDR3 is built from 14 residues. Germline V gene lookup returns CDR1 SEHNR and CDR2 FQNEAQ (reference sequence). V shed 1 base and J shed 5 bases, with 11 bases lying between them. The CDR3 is CASSLGGARTEAFF. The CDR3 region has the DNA TGTGCCAGCAGCTTAGGTGGCGCGAGGACTGAAGCTTTCTTT.

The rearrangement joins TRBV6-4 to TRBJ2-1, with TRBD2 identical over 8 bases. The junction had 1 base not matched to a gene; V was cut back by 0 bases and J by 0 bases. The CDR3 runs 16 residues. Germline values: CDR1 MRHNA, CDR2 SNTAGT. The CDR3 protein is CASSDSTSASYNEQFF. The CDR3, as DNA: TGTGCCAGCAGTGACTCGACTAGCGCCTCCTACAATGAGCAGTTCTTC.

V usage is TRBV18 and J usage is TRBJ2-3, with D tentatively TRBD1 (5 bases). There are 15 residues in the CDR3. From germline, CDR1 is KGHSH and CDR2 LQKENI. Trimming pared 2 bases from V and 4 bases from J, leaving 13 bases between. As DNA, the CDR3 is TGTGCCAGCTCACCAAGGCAGGGCGACGCAGATACGCAGTATTTT. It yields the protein CASSPRQGDADTQYF.

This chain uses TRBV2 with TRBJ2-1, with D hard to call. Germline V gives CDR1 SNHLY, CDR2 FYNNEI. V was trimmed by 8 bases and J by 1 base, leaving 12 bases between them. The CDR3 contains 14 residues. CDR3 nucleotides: TGTGCCAGCGGTTTTGGCGGATCCTACAATGAGCAGTTCTTC. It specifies CASGFGGSYNEQFF.

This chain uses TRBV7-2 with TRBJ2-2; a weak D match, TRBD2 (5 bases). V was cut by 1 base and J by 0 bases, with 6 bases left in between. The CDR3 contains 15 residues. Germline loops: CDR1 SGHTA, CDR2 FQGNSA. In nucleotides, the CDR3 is TGTGCCAGCAGCTTAGGACTATCGAACACCGGGGAGCTGTTTTTT. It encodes CASSLGLSNTGELFF.

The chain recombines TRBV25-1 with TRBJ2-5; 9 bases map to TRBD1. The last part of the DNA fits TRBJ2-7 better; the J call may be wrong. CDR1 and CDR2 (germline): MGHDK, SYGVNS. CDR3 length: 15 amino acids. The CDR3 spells CASSEWGQGFYEQYF. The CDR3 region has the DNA TGTGCCAGCAGTGAATGGGGACAGGGATTTTACGAGCAGTACTTC.

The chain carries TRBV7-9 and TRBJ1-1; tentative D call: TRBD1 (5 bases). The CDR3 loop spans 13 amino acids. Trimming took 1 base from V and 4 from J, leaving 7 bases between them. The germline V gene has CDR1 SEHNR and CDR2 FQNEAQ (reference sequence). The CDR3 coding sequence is TGTGCCAGCAGCTTAGAAGGGGCCACTGAAGCTTTCTTT. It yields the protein CASSLEGATEAFF.

The CDR3 is CASSFDYQVGYTF. Here the CDR3 DNA reads TGCGCCAGCAGCTTCGACTATCAGGTCGGCTACACCTTC. J is TRBJ1-2 and V is TRBV5-1; D ambiguous. The V end lost 2 bases, the J end lost 8 bases, and 13 bases lay between the germline ends. Germline V CDR1 and CDR2: SGHRS, YFSETQ. This CDR3 spans 13 amino acids.

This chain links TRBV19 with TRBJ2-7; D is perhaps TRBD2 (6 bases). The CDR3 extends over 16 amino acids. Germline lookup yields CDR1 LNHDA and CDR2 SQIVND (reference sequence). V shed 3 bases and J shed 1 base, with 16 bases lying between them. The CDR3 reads CASSIGAGRPSYEQYF. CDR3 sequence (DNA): TGTGCCAGTAGTATTGGGGCGGGACGTCCTTCCTACGAGCAGTACTTC.

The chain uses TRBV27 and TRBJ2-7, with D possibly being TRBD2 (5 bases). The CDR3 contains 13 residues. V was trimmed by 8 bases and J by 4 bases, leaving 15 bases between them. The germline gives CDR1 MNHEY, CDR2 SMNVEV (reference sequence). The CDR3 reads CASRGGNIYEQYF. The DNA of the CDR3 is TGTGCCAGCCGGGGTGGGAATATTTACGAGCAGTACTTC.

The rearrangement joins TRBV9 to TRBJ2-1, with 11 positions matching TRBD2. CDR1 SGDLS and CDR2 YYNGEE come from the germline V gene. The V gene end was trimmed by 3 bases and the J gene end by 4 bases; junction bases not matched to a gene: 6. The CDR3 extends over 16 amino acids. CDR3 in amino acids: CASSASGLADYNEQFF. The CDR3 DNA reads TGTGCCAGCAGCGCCTCGGGACTAGCGGATTACAATGAGCAGTTCTTC.

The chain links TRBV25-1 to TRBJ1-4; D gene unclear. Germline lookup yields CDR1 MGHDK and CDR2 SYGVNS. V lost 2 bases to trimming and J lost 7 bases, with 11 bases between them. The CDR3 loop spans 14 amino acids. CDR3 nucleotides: TGTGCCAGCAGTGAAACCGAGGGTGGTGAAAAACTGTTTTTT. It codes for CASSETEGGEKLFF.

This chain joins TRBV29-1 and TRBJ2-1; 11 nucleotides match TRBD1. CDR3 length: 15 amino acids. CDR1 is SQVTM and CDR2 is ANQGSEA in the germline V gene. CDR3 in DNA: TGCAGTGGCAGGACAGGGGGCTCCCCCTACAATGAGCAGTTCTTC. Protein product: CSGRTGGSPYNEQFF.

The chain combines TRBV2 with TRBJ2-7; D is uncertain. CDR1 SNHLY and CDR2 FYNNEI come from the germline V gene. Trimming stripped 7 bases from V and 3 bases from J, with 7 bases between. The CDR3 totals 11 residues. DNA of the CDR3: TGTGCCAGCAAGAACAGCTACGAGCAGTACTTC. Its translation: CASKNSYEQYF.

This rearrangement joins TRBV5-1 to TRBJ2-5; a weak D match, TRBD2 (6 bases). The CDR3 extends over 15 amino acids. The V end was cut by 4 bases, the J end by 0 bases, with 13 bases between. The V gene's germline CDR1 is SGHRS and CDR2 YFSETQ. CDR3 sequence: CASSASLAYQETQYF. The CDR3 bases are TGCGCCAGCAGCGCTTCGCTAGCGTACCAAGAGACCCAGTACTTC.

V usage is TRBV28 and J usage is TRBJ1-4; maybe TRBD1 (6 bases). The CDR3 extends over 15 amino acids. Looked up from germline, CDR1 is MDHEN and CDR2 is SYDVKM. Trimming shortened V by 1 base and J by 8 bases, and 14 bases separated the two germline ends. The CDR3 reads CASSLLGGRREKLFF. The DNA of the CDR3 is TGTGCCAGCAGTTTATTAGGGGGTCGTCGCGAAAAACTGTTTTTT.

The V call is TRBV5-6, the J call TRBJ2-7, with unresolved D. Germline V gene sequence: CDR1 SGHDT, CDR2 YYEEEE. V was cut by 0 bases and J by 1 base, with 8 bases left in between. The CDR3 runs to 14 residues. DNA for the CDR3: TGTGCCAGCAGCTTGGCCGTCAGATCCTACGAGCAGTACTTC. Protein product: CASSLAVRSYEQYF.

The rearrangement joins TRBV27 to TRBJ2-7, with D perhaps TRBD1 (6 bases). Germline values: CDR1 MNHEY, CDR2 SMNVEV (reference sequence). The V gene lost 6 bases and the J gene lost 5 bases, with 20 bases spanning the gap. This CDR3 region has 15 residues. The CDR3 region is CASRLETGHIHEQYF. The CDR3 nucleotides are TGTGCCAGCAGATTAGAGACAGGACATATCCACGAGCAGTACTTC.

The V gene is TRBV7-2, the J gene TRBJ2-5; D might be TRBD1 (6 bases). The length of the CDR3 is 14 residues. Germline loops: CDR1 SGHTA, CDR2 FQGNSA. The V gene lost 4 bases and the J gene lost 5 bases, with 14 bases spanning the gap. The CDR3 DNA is TGTGCCAGCAGCTCAGGGACAACAAGGGAGACCCAGTACTTC. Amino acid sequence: CASSSGTTRETQYF.